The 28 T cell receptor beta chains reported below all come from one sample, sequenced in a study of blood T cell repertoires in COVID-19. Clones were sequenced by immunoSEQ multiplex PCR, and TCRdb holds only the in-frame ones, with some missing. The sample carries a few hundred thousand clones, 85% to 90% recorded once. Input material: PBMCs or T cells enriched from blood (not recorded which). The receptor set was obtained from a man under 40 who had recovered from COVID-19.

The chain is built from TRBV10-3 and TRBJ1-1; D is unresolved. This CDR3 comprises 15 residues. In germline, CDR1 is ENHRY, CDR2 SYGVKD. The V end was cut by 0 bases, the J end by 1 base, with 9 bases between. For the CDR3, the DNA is TGTGCCATCAGTGAGTCTCGAGCGGAGAACACTGAAGCTTTCTTT. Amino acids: CAISESRAENTEAFF.

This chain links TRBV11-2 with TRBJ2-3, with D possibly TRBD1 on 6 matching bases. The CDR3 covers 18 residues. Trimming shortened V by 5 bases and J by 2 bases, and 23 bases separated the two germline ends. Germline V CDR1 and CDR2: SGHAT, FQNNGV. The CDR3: CASSRRDTGRFVTDTQYF. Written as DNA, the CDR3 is TGTGCCAGCAGCCGCCGGGACACGGGTCGGTTTGTCACAGATACGCAGTATTTT.

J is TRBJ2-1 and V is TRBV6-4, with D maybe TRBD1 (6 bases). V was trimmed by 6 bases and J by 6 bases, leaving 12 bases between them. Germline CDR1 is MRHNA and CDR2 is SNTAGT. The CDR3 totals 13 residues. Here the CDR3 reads CASSSRDTNEQFF. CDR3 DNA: TGTGCCAGCAGCAGCAGGGACACCAATGAGCAGTTCTTC.

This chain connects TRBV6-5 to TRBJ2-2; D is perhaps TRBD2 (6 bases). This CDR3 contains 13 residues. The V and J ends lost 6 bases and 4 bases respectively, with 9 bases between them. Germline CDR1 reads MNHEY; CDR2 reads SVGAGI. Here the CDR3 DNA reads TGTGCCAGCAGCCAGACTAGCACCGGGGAGCTGTTTTTT. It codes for CASSQTSTGELFF.

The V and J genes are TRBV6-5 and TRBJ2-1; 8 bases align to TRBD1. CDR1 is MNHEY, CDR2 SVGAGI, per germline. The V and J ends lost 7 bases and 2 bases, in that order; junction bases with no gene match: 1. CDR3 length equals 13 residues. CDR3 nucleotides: TGTGCCAGCAAACAGGGGGCCTACAATGAGCAGTTCTTC. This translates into CASKQGAYNEQFF.

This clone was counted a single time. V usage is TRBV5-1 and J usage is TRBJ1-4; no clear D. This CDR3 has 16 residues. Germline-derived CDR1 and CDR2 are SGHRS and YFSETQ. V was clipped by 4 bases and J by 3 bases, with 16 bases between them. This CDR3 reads CASSLVSGLANEKLFF. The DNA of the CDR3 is TGCGCCAGCAGCCTCGTTAGTGGTTTGGCTAATGAAAAACTGTTTTTT.

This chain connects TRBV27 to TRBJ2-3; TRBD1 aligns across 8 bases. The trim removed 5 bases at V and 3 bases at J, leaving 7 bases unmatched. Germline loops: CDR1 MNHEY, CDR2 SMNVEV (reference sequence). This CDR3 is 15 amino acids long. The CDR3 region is CASSAPGTGTDTQYF. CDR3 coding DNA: TGTGCCAGCAGTGCTCCCGGGACAGGAACAGATACGCAGTATTTT.

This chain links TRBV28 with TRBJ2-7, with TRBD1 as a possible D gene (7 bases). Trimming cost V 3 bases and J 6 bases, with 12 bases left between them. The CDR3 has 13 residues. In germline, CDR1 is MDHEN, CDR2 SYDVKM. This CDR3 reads CASSLGQGGEQYF. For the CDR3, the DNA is TGTGCCAGCAGTTTGGGGCAGGGGGGCGAGCAGTACTTC.

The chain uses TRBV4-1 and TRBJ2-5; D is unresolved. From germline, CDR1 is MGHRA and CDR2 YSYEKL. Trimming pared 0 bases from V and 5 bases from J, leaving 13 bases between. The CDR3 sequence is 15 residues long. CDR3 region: CASSQDEVGGETQYF. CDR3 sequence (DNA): TGCGCCAGCAGCCAAGATGAGGTGGGTGGTGAGACCCAGTACTTC.

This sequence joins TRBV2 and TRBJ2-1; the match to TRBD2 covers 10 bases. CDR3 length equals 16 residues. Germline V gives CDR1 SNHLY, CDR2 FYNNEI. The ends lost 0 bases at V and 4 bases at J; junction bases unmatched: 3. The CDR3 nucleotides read TGTGCCAGCAGTGAAGCGCCTAGCGGGGGTTACAATGAGCAGTTCTTC. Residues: CASSEAPSGGYNEQFF.

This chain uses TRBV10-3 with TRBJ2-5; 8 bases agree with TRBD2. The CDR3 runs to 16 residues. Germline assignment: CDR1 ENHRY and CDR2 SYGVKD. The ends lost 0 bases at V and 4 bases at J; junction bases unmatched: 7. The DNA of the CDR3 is TGTGCCATCAGTGAGTCGGGAGCGGGGGATAGAGAGACCCAGTACTTC. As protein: CAISESGAGDRETQYF.

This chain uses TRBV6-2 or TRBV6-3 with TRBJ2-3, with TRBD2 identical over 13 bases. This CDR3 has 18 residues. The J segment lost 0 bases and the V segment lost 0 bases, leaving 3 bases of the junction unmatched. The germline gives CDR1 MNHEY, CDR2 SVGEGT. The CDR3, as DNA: TGTGCCAGCAGTTACTCCCGGACTAGCGGGGGTAGCACAGATACGCAGTATTTT. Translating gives CASSYSRTSGGSTDTQYF.

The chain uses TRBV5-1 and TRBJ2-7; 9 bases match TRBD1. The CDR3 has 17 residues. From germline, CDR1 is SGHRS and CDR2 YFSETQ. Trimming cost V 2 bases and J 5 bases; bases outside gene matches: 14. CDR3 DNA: TGCGCCAGCAGCTTCCTCTTGCGCGGGACAGGGATCCACGAGCAGTACTTC. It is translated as CASSFLLRGTGIHEQYF.

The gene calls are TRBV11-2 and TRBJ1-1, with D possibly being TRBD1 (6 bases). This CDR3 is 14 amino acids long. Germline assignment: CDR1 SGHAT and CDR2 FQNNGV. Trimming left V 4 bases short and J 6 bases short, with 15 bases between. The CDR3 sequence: CASSSGGGRAEAFF. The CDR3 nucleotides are TGTGCCAGCAGCTCCGGAGGGGGGAGGGCTGAAGCTTTCTTT.

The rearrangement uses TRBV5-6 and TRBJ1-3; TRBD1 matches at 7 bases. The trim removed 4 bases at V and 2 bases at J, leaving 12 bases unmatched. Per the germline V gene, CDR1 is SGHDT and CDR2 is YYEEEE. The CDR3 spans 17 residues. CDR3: CASSGTRQGRPGNTIYF. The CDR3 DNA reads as TGTGCCAGCAGCGGGACGCGACAGGGTCGACCTGGAAACACCATATATTTT.

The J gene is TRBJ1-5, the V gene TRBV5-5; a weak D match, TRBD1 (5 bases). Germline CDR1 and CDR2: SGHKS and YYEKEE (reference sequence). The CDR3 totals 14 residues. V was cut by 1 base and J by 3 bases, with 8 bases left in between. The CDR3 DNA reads TGTGCCAGCAGCTTGTCAGGGCTCAATCAGCCCCAGCATTTT. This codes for CASSLSGLNQPQHF.

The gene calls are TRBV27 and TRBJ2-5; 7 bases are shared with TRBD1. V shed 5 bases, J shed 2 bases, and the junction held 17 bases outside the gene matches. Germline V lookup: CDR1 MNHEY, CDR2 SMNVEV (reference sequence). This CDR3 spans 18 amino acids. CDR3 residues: CASSGNRPEVQGQETQYF. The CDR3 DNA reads TGTGCCAGCAGTGGTAACCGCCCGGAAGTACAGGGGCAAGAGACCCAGTACTTC.

The CDR3 DNA reads TGTGCCAGCAGTTTTGAGGGGGAGACCATATATTTT. This encodes CASSFEGETIYF. V gene TRBV28 combines with J gene TRBJ1-3, with a possible D match to TRBD1 (6 bases). This CDR3 spans 12 amino acids. Trimming removed 3 bases from V and 10 bases from J, with 10 bases in between. Germline V lookup: CDR1 MDHEN, CDR2 SYDVKM.

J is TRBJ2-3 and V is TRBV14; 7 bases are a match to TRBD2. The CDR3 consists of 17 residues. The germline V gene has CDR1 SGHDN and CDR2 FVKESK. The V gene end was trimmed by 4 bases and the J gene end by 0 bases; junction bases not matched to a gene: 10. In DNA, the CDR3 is TGTGCCAGCAGCCCCCTGGGGGGGACCTCTAGCACAGATACGCAGTATTTT. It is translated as CASSPLGGTSSTDTQYF.

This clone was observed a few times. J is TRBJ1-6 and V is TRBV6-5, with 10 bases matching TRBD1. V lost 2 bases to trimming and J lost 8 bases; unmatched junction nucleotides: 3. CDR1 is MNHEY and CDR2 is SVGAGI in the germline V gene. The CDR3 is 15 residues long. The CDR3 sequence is CASSYGQGVYSPLHF. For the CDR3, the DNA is TGTGCCAGCAGTTACGGACAGGGGGTATATTCACCCCTCCACTTT.

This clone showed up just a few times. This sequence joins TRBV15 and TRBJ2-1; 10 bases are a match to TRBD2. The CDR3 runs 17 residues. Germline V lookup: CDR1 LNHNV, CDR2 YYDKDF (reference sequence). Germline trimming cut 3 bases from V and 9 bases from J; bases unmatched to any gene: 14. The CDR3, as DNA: TGTGCCACCAGCAGGGCCTTGGGAGCGGGGGGGCGCGGTGAGCAGTTCTTC. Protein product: CATSRALGAGGRGEQFF. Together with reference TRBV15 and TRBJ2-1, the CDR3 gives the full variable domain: DAMVIQNPRYQVTQFGKPVTLSCSQTLNHNVMYWYQQKSSQAPKLLFHYYDKDFNNEADTPDNFQSRRPNTSFCFLDIRSPGLGDTAMYLCATSRALGAGGRGEQFFGPGTRLTVL.

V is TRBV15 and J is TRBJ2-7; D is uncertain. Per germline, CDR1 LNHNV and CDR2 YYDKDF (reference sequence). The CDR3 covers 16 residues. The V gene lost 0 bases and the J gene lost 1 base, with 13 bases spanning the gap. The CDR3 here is CATSRDLGPSSYEQYF. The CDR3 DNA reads TGTGCCACCAGCAGAGATTTGGGCCCTTCGTCCTACGAGCAGTACTTC.

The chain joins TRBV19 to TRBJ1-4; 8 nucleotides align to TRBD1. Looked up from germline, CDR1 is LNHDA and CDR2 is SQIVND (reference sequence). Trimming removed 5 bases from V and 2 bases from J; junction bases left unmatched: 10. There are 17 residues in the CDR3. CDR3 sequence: CASSRDRPKATNEKLFF. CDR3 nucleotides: TGTGCCAGTAGTCGGGACAGGCCAAAGGCGACTAATGAAAAACTGTTTTTT.

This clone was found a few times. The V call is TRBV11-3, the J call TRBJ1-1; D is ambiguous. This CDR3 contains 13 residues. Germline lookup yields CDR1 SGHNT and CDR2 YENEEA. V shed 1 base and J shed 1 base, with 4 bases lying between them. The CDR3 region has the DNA TGTGCCAGCAGCTTAGGTAGGAACACTGAAGCTTTCTTT. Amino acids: CASSLGRNTEAFF.

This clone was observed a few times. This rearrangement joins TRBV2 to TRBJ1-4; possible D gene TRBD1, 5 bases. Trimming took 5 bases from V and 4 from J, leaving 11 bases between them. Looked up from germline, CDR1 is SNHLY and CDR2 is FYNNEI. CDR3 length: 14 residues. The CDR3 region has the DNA TGTGCCAGCAGTACCGACAGAAGTAATGAAAAACTGTTTTTT. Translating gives CASSTDRSNEKLFF. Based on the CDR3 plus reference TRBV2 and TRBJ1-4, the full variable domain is EPEVTQTPSHQVTQMGQEVILRCVPISNHLYFYWYRQILGQKVEFLVSFYNNEISEKSEIFDDQFSVERPDGSNFTLKIRSTKLEDSAMYFCASSTDRSNEKLFFGSGTQLSVL.

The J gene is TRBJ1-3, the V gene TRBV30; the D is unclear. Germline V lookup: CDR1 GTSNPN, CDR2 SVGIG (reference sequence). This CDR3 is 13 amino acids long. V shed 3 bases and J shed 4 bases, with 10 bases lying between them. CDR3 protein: CAWSGDFGNTIYF. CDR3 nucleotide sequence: TGTGCCTGGAGCGGAGACTTCGGAAACACCATATATTTT.

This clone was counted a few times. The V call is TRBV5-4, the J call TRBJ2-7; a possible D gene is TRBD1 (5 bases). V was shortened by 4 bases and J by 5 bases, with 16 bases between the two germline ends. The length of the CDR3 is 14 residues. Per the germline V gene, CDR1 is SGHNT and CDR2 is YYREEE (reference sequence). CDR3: CASSEKSGIDEQYF. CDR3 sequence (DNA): TGTGCCAGCAGCGAGAAGTCAGGGATCGACGAGCAGTACTTC. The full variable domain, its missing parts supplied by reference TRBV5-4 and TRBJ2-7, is ETGVTQSPTHLIKTRGQQVTLRCSSQSGHNTVSWYQQALGQGPQFIFQYYREEENGRGNFPPRFSGLQFPNYSSELNVNALELDDSALYLCASSEKSGIDEQYFGPGTRLTVT.

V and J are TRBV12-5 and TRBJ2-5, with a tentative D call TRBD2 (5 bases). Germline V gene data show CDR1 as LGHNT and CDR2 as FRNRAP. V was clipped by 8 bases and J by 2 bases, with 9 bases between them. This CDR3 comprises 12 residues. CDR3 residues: CASQDWQETQYF. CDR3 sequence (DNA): TGTGCTAGTCAGGACTGGCAAGAGACCCAGTACTTC.